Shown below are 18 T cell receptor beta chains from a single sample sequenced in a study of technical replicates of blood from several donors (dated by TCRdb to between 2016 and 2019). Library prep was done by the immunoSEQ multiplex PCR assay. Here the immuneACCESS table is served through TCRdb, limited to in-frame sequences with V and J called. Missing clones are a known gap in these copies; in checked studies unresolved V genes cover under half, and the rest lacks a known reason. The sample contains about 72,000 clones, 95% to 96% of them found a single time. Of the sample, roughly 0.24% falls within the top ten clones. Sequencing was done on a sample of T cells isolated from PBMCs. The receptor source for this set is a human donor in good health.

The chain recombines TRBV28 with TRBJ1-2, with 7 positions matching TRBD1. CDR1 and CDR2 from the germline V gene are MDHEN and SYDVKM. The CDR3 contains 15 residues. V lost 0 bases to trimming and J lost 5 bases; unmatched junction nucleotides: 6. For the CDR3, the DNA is TGTGCCAGCAGTTTATGGAAGGAGGGGGCTTATGGCTACACCTTC. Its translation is CASSLWKEGAYGYTF.

CDR3 sequence reads: CASSPPTPEKLFF. The CDR3 region has the DNA TGTGCCAGCAGCCCCCCGACACCTGAAAAACTGTTTTTT. The V call is TRBV11-3, the J call TRBJ1-4; D remains ambiguous. V lost 5 bases and J 7 bases, leaving 11 bases between the germline ends. Germline V CDR1 and CDR2: SGHNT, YENEEA. The CDR3 consists of 13 residues.

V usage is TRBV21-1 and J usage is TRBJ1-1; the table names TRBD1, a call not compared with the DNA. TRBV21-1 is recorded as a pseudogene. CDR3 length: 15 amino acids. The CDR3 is CASSTGTGEDFEAFF. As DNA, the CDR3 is TGTGCCAGCAGCACGGGGACAGGGGAAGACTTTGAAGCTTTCTTT.

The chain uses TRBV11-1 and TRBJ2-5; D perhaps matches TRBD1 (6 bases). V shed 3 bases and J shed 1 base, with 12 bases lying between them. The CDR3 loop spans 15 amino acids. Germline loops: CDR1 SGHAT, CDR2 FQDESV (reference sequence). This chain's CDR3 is CASSFVPQGQETQYF. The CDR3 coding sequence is TGTGCCAGCAGCTTCGTCCCACAGGGCCAAGAGACCCAGTACTTC.

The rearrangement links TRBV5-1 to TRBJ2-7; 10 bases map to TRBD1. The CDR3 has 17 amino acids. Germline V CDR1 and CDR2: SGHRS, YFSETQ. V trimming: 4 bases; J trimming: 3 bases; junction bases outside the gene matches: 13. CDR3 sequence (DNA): TGCGCCAGCAGCCAGGAGGAGGGGACAGGGGTTTACTACGAGCAGTACTTC. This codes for CASSQEEGTGVYYEQYF.

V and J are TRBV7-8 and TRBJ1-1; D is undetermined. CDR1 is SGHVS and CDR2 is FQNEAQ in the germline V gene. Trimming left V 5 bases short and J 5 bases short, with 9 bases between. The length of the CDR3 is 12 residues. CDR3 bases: TGTGCCAGCAGCAGCCTGCGGACTGAAGCTTTCTTT. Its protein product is CASSSLRTEAFF. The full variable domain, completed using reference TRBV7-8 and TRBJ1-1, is GAGVSQSPRYKVAKRGQDVALRCDPISGHVSLFWYQQALGQGPEFLTYFQNEAQLDKSGLPSDRFFAERPEGSVSTLKIQRTQQEDSAVYLCASSSLRTEAFFGQGTRLTVV.

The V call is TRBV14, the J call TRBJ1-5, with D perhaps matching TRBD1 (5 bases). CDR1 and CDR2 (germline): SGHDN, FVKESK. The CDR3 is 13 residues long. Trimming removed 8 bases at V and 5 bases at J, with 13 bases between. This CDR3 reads CASGKGVYQPQHF. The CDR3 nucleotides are TGTGCCAGCGGGAAAGGGGTCTATCAGCCCCAGCATTTT.

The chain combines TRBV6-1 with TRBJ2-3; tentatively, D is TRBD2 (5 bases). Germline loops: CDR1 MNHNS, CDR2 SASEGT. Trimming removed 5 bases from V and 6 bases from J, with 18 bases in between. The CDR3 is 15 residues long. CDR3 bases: TGTGCCAGCAGTCAAGACTACCATGGTAGGGATACGCAGTATTTT. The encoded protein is CASSQDYHGRDTQYF.

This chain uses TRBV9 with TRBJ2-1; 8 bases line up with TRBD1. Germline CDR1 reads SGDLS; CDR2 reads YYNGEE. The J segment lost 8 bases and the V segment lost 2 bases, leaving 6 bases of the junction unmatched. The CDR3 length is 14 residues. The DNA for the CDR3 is TGTGCCAGCAGCGTTGCCCAGGGGGCCCATGAGCAGTTCTTC. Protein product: CASSVAQGAHEQFF.

This chain's CDR3 is CAWSWDRGFGGYTF. The DNA for the CDR3 is TGTGCCTGGTCTTGGGACAGGGGTTTCGGTGGCTACACCTTC. This chain joins TRBV30 and TRBJ1-2; the match to TRBD1 covers 10 bases. This CDR3 region has 14 residues. The J segment lost 7 bases and the V segment lost 5 bases, leaving 10 bases of the junction unmatched. The germline V gene encodes CDR1 GTSNPN and CDR2 SVGIG (reference sequence).

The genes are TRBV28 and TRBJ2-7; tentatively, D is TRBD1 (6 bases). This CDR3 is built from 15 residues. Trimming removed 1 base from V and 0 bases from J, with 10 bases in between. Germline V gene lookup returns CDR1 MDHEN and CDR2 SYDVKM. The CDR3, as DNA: TGTGCCAGCAGTTTATTAGGCAGGGGCTCCTACGAGCAGTACTTC. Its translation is CASSLLGRGSYEQYF.

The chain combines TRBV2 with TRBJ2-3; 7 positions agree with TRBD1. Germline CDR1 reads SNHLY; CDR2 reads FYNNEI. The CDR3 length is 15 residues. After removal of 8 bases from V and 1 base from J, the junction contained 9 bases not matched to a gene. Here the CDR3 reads CASCMTGRGTDTQYF. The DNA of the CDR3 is TGTGCCAGCTGTATGACAGGGCGGGGCACAGATACGCAGTATTTT. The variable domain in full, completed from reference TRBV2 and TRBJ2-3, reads EPEVTQTPSHQVTQMGQEVILRCVPISNHLYFYWYRQILGQKVEFLVSFYNNEISEKSEIFDDQFSVERPDGSNFTLKIRSTKLEDSAMYFCASCMTGRGTDTQYFGPGTRLTVL.

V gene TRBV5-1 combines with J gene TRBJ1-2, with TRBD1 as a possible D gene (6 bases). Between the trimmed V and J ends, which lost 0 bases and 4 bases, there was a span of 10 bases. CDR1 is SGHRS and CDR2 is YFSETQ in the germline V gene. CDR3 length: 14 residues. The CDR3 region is CASSLAGEGYGYTF. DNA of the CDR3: TGCGCCAGCAGCTTGGCAGGGGAGGGCTATGGCTACACCTTC.

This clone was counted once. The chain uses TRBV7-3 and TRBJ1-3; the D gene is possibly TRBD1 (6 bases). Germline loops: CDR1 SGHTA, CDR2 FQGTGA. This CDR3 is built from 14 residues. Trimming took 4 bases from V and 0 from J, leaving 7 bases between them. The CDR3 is CASSSDSSGNTIYF. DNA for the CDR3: TGTGCCAGCAGCTCGGACAGCTCTGGAAACACCATATATTTT.

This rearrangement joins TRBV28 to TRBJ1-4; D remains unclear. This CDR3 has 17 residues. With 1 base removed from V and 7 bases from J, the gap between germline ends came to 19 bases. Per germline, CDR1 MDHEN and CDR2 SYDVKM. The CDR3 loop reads CASSLFRRDRSSEKLFF. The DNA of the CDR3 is TGTGCCAGCAGTTTATTTAGGAGGGATCGGTCTAGTGAAAAACTGTTTTTT.

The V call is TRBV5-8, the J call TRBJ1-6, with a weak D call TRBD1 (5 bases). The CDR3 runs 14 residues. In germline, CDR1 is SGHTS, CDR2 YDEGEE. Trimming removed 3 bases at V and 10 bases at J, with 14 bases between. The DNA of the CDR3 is TGTGCCAGCAGCTCCGGCGGGGGGAACTCACCCCTCCACTTT. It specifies CASSSGGGNSPLHF. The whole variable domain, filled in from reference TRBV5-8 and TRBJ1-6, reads EAGVTQSPTHLIKTRGQQATLRCSPISGHTSVYWYQQALGLGLQFLLWYDEGEERNRGNFPPRFSGRQFPNYSSELNVNALELEDSALYLCASSSGGGNSPLHFGNGTRLTVT.

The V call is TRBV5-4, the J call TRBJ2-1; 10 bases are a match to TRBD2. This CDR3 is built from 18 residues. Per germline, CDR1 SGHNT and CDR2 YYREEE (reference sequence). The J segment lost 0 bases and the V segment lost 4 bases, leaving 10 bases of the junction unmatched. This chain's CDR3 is CASSPLRSGGASYNEQFF. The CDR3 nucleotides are TGTGCCAGCAGCCCCCTCAGGAGCGGGGGGGCCTCCTACAATGAGCAGTTCTTC.

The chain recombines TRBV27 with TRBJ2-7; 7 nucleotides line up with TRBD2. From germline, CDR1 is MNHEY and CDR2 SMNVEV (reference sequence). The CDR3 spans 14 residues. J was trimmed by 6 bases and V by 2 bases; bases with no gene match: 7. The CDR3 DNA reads TGTGCCAGCAGTTTAGCCGGGACTATGGGCGAGCAGTACTTC. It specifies CASSLAGTMGEQYF.